This is a list of T cell receptor beta chains from one sample in a study of shared clonotypes between healthy human individuals. The table came from immunoSEQ multiplex PCR; TCRdb's copy has only in-frame clones and leaves some out. The sample holds tens of thousands of clones, roughly two thirds seen once. The specimen was memory CD8+ T cells sorted from blood. Source of these receptors: a man aged 30 to 39 in good health. The CDR3 runs from the conserved cysteine through the conserved F or W. The D gene is left open where the match is weak. Clone size appears in some rows only: once, few, many, or a class for an expanded clone.

D gene	V gene	J gene	clone size	CDR3 DNA	CDR3 protein
TRBD1	TRBV11-2	TRBJ1-3	.	TGTGCCAGCAGCGCTCCGGGACAGGGGTTTTTGTCTGGAAACACCATATATTTT	CASSAPGQGFLSGNTIYF
.	TRBV10-2	TRBJ2-7	.	TGCGCCAGCAGTGCGGGGGGCACTATAGACGAGCAGTACTTC	CASSAGGTIDEQYF
.	TRBV13	TRBJ2-7	.	TGTGCCAGCAGCTCCATGAGAATATCTTCCTACGAGCAGTACTTC	CASSSMRISSYEQYF
.	TRBV4-1	TRBJ1-2	.	TGCGCCAGCAGCCAACCCGGGGACTATGGCTACACCTTC	CASSQPGDYGYTF
.	TRBV29-1	TRBJ2-7	few	TGCAGCGTTGAAGTGGGGACTGCCCAATCCTACGAGCAGTACTTC	CSVEVGTAQSYEQYF
.	TRBV25-1	TRBJ2-1	.	TGTGCCAGCAGTGAATGGCAGGTGCGCAATGAGCAGTTCTTC	CASSEWQVRNEQFF
.	TRBV25-1	TRBJ1-1	few	TGTGCCAGCAGTCAAATCTCCGGAGGGGAGAACACTGAAGCTTTCTTT	CASSQISGGENTEAFF
TRBD2	TRBV6-4	TRBJ2-6	.	TGTGCCAGCAGTGCTAGCGGCTCTGGGGCCAACGTCCTGACTTTC	CASSASGSGANVLTF
TRBD2	TRBV7-2	TRBJ2-7	few	TGTGCCAGCAGCTTAACGACGAGACTAGCGGGAGGGGACTACGAGCAGTACTTC	CASSLTTRLAGGDYEQYF
.	TRBV11-2	TRBJ2-2	.	TGTGCCAGCGGCCTGACTAAGGCTAACACCGGGGAGCTGTTTTTT	CASGLTKANTGELFF
TRBD2	TRBV2	TRBJ2-7	.	TGTGCCAGCAGCCGGCTAGCGGCTAAGCGGCAGTACTTC	CASSRLAAKRQYF
TRBD1	TRBV30	TRBJ2-2	.	TGTGCCTGGAGTTCATACCGTGTTGGGACAGGGAGTTCCCCCGCCCTGCACACCGGGGAGCTGTTTTTT	CAWSSYRVGTGSSPALHTGELFF
.	TRBV4-1	TRBJ1-5	few	TGCGCCAGCAGCCAAGTTGGAGAACGGAGAAATCAGCCCCAGCATTTT	CASSQVGERRNQPQHF
TRBD2	TRBV19	TRBJ2-1	.	TGTGCCAGTAGTAAAACTAGCGGGGGCCACAATGAGCAGTTCTTC	CASSKTSGGHNEQFF
TRBD2	TRBV6-5	TRBJ2-7	many	TGTGCCAGCAGCCCACCAAGCGGGGGAGGCTACGAGCAGTACTTC	CASSPPSGGGYEQYF
.	TRBV19	TRBJ2-6	many	TGTGCCAGTAGTATGGGGGGCTCTATCTCTGGGGCCAACGTCCTGACTTTC	CASSMGGSISGANVLTF
TRBD2	TRBV11-2	TRBJ2-7	.	TGTGCCAGCAGAATAGGGCGGGGGGATCACGAGCAGTACTTC	CASRIGRGDHEQYF
.	TRBV6-1	TRBJ2-7	many	TGTGCCAGCAGTGAAAGCCCGGACTCCCCCTACGAGCAGTACTTC	CASSESPDSPYEQYF
TRBD2	TRBV28	TRBJ2-7	.	TGTGCCAGCAGCACGGGACTAGCTGCAATCTACGAGCAGTACTTC	CASSTGLAAIYEQYF
.	TRBV5-1	TRBJ2-5	.	TGCGCCAGCAGCTTGACTCCTGACGCGGCCGCCTGGTACTTC	CASSLTPDAAAWYF
.	TRBV29-1	TRBJ1-2	.	TGCAGCGTTTTAACGTATAATAACTATGGCTACACCTTC	CSVLTYNNYGYTF
TRBD1	TRBV25-1	TRBJ2-3	.	TGTGCCAGCAGTGAGGGGACAGGGGGTTTAGGCACAGATACGCAGTATTTT	CASSEGTGGLGTDTQYF
.	TRBV9	TRBJ2-3	.	TGTGCCAGCAGCGTGAGTGGTTGGCTCACAGATACGCAGTATTTT	CASSVSGWLTDTQYF
.	TRBV18	TRBJ1-2	.	TGTGCCAGCTCACCACCAGTCCCATTTGAAAACTATGGCTACACCTTC	CASSPPVPFENYGYTF
.	TRBV10-2	TRBJ1-1	.	TGCGCCAGCAGCACCGGGCCCCACCCGACTTTCTTT	CASSTGPHPTFF
.	TRBV7-9	TRBJ2-3	.	TGTGCCAGCAGCTTAGCGGGAGTGGGACCAGATACGCAGTATTTT	CASSLAGVGPDTQYF
TRBD2	TRBV27	TRBJ2-1	once	TGTGCCAGCAGTTATAGACTAGCGGGGGGACTGAATGAGCAGTTCTTC	CASSYRLAGGLNEQFF
.	TRBV6-5	TRBJ1-1	.	TGTGCCAGCAGTTACGGACGGACGAACACTGAAGCTTTCTTT	CASSYGRTNTEAFF